A selection of T cell receptor beta chains follows, all from one sample in a study of blood T cells in healthy people across ages. TCRdb redid the calling of the 5' RACE reads with MiXCR, one entry per CDR3 protein. This sample has approximately 2,000,000 distinct CDR3 sequences, with about two fifths found just once. Specimen: blood. The receptors were gathered from a human donor in good health. Both conserved end residues are trimmed from each CDR3. Clone size is given for some rows only: seen once, a few or many times, or a class if the clone is expanded.

>few|TRBJ1-2|TRBV4-3
ASSQRTGGSYGYT
>few|TRBJ2-1|TRBV6-2/TRBV6-3
ASSYSRTSGYNEQF
>many|TRBJ2-7|TRBV7-8
ATQLGYEQY
>-|TRBJ2-1|TRBV6-2/TRBV6-3
ASSFGGEANEQF
>-|TRBJ2-3|TRBV14
ASSQGLGTHTDTQY
>few|TRBJ2-5|TRBV5-1
ASSAGGLETQY
>-|TRBJ2-4|TRBV11-2
ASSLIKGAKNIQY
>few|TRBJ1-1|TRBV12-3/TRBV12-4
ASSPYRTEAF
>once|TRBJ2-3|TRBV7-2
ASSHLGRSSIGTDTQY
>few|TRBJ2-5|TRBV29-1
SVGTGVGETQY
>-|TRBJ2-4|TRBV20-1
SARGDINVHGQY
>-|TRBJ2-2|TRBV15
ATGDRENTGELF
>few|-|TRBV7-2
ASSLGLGAEQY
>many|TRBJ2-5|TRBV29-1
SARDLETQY
>-|TRBJ1-6|TRBV5-1
ASSLDPQDSPLH
>many|TRBJ1-2|TRBV6-1
ASILDGLYGYT
>-|TRBJ1-2|TRBV4-3
ASSQDARGLSGYT
>few|TRBJ2-5|TRBV6-4
ASSPTGLAQETQY
>-|TRBJ2-1|TRBV7-3
ANSPTWSGGYNEQF
>-|TRBJ1-2|TRBV5-1
ASSLGQQGGYT
>-|TRBJ1-2|TRBV2
ASRPGQITNYGYT
>few|TRBJ1-2|TRBV12-3/TRBV12-4
ASSFQEYGHT
>-|TRBJ1-1|TRBV29-1
SVFSRGNAEAF
>-|TRBJ2-1|TRBV6-6
ASSYSYGSEQF
>-|TRBJ2-5|TRBV20-1
SAPAGGETQY
>-|TRBJ2-1|TRBV7-2
ASSLAWGGYNEQF
>-|TRBJ2-5|TRBV19
ASSSSRGAETQY
>-|TRBJ2-1|TRBV5-1
ASSKGQGHVEQF
>-|TRBJ1-2|TRBV7-3
ASSFGGQENYGYT
>-|TRBJ1-2|TRBV19
ASSIWINYGYT
>few|TRBJ2-3|TRBV29-1
SVEGHIASTDTQY
>-|TRBJ2-2|TRBV6-5
ASARTTRTGELF
>many|-|TRBV20-1
SARYNEQY
>few|TRBJ2-7|TRBV6-1
ASSGRDRLSSYEQY
>few|TRBJ2-1|TRBV20-1
SARRLAGGPSVSVYNEQF
>-|TRBJ2-7|TRBV7-2
ASSSRGGGPYEQY
>-|TRBJ2-1|TRBV6-4
ASSAAIPGGFNEQF
>-|TRBJ1-2|TRBV12-3/TRBV12-4
ASSATGSHGYT
>-|TRBJ1-1|TRBV5-8
ASSFVEHTEAF
>-|TRBJ2-7|TRBV4-3
ASSQVLAGNEQY
>-|TRBJ2-3|TRBV20-1
SARIGQGGTDTQY
>few|TRBJ2-7|TRBV20-1
SASNPQSSSYEQY
>-|TRBJ2-5|TRBV29-1
GVEVQETQY
>-|TRBJ2-3|TRBV6-6
ASSYSGGGAVDTQY
>few|TRBJ1-1|TRBV19
ASSTGGGNTEAF
>-|TRBJ1-2|TRBV4-3
ASSQTWRLQSGGYDYT
>few|TRBJ2-1|TRBV2
ASSEVYEQF
>-|TRBJ2-1|TRBV5-1
ASSLFDPGLQTYNEQF
>few|TRBJ1-4|TRBV3-1
ASSQASGQEKLF
>-|TRBJ2-2|TRBV2
ASRTTGSDTGELF
>-|TRBJ2-1|TRBV7-9
ASSLMGGHNEQF
>-|TRBJ1-1|TRBV24-1
ATANSVNTEAF
>-|TRBJ2-7|TRBV5-1
ASSLDTRSYEQY
>few|TRBJ2-4|TRBV6-5
ASSTRGVLHDIQY
>-|TRBJ1-2|TRBV12-3/TRBV12-4
ASSLTGVDNYGYT
>-|TRBJ2-3|TRBV20-1
SRDSTDTQY